This TCR beta chain was captured by sequencing in a study of blood T cell repertoires in COVID-19. About the research overall: The analysed material was cDNA or gDNA that came from T cells, B-cell-depleted T cells, or PBMCs.

Authors' methods: The authors estimated nucleated cell counts from reference gene primer amplification. TCRdb keeps only in-frame clones here, not all; method: immunoSEQ multiplex PCR. That table furnishes V, J and clone size, whereas the DNA furnished D and trimming. Of some 170,000 clones in the sample, roughly nine tenths were seen once. The study recruited people aged roughly 18 to 95 years across some 23 US areas. V dropped 2 bases and J dropped 6; count of bases not matched to a gene: 5. The CDR3 is 14 residues long. CDR1 and CDR2 from the germline V gene are SGHTA and FQGNSA. The chain couples TRBV7-2 to TRBJ2-3; 7 nucleotides align to TRBD2. This receptor was identified in a human donor with acute COVID-19. The donor label of this sample is uncertain. The material sequenced was PBMCs or T cells enriched from blood (not recorded which). The DNA for the CDR3 is TGTGCCAGCAGCTTAAAGATGCGGGGGGATACGCAGTATTTT. Its protein is CASSLKMRGDTQYF.